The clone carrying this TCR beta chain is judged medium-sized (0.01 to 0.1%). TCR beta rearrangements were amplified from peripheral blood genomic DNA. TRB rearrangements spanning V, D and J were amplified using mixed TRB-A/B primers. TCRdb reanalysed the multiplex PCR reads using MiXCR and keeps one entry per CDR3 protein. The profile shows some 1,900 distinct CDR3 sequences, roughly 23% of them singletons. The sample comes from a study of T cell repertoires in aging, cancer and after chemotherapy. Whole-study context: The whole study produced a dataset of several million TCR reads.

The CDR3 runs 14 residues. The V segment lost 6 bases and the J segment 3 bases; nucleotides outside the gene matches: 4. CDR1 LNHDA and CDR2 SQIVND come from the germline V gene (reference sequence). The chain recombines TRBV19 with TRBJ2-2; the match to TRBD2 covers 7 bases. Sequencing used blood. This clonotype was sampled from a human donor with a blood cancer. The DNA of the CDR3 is TGTGCCAGTAGGCTAGCGGAGCACACCGGGGAGCTGTTTTTT. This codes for CASRLAEHTGELFF.